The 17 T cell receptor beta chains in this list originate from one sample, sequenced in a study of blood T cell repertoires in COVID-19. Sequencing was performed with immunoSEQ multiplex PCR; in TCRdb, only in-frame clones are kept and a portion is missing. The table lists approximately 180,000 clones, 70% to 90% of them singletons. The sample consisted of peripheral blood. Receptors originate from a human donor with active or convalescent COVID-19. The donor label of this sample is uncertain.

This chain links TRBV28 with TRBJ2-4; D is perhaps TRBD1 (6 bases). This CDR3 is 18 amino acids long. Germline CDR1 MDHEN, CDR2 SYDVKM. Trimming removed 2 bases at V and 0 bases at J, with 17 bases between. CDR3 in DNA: TGTGCCAGCAGTTTAGGAAGGACAGCCTCTGTAGCCAAAAACATTCAGTACTTC. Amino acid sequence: CASSLGRTASVAKNIQYF.

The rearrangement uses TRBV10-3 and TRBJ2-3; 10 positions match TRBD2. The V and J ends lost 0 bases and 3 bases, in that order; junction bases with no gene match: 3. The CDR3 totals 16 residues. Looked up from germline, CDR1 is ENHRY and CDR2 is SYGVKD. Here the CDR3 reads CAISESASGSTDTQYF. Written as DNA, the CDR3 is TGTGCCATCAGTGAGTCGGCTAGCGGGAGTACAGATACGCAGTATTTT.

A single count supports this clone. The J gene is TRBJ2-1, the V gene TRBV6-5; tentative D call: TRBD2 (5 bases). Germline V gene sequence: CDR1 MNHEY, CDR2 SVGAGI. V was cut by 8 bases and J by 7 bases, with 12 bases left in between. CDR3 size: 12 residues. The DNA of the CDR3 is TGTGCCAGCTCCCCGACGGGGAATGAGCAGTTCTTC. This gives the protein CASSPTGNEQFF.

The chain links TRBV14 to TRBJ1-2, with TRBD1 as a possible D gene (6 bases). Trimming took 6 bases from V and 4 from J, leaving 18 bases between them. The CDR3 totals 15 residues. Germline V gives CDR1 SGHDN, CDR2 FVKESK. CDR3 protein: CASSHTGSYPYGYTF. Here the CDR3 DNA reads TGTGCCAGCAGTCACACAGGGTCGTACCCCTATGGCTACACCTTC.

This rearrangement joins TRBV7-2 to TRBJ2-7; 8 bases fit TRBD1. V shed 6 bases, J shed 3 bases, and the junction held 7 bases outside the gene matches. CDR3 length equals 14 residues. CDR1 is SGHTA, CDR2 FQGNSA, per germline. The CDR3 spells CASSFLGQGYEQYF. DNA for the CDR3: TGTGCCAGCAGTTTCCTTGGACAGGGCTACGAGCAGTACTTC.

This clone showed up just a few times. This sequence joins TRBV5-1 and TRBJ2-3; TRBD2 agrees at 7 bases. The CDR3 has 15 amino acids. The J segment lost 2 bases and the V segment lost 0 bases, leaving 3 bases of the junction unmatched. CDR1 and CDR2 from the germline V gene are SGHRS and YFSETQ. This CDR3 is CASSLAGTITDTQYF. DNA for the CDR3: TGCGCCAGCAGCTTGGCCGGGACTATCACAGATACGCAGTATTTT.

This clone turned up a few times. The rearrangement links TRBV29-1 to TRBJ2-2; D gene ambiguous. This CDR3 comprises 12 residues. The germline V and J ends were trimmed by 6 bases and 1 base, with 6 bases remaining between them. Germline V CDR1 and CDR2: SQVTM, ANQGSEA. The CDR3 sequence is CSVGQNTGELFF. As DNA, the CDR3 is TGCAGCGTGGGCCAGAACACCGGGGAGCTGTTTTTT.

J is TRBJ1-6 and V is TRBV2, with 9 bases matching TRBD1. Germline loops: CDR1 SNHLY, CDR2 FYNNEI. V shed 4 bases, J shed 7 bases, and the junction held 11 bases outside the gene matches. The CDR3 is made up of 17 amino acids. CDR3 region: CASSATGTGFGNSPLHF. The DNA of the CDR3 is TGTGCCAGCAGTGCAACCGGGACAGGGTTCGGAAATTCACCCCTCCACTTT.

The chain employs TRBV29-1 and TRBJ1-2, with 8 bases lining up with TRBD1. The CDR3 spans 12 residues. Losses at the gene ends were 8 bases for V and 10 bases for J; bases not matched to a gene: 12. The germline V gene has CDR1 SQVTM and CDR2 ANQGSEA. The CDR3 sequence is CSSPGTGPLYTF. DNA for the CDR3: TGCAGCTCCCCTGGGACAGGACCCCTCTACACCTTC.

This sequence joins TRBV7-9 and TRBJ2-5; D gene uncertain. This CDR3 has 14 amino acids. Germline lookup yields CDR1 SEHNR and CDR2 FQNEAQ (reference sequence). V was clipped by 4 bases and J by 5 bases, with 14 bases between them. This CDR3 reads CASSSTSRQETQYF. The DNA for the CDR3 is TGTGCCAGCAGCTCAACGTCCCGTCAGGAGACCCAGTACTTC.

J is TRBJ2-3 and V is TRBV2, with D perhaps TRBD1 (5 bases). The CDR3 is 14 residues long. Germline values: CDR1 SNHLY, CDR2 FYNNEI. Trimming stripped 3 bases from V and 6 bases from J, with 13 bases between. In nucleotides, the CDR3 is TGTGCCAGCAGTGAGCGACAGTTCCCGGATACGCAGTATTTT. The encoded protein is CASSERQFPDTQYF.

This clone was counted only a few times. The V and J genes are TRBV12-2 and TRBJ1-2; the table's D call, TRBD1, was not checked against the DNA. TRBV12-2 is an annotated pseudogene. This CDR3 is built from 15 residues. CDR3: CASRLGTGLNYGYTF. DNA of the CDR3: TGTGCAAGTCGCTTAGGGACAGGACTGAACTATGGCTACACCTTC.

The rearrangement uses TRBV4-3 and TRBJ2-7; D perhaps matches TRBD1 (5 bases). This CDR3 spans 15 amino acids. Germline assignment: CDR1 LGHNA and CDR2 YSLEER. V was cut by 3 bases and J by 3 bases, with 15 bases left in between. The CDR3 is CASSHLDSTHYEQYF. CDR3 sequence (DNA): TGCGCCAGCAGCCACCTCGACAGTACCCACTACGAGCAGTACTTC.

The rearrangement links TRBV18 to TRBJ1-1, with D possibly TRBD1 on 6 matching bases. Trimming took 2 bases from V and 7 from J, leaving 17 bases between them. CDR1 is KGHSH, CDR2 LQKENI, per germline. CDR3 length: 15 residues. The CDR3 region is CASSPSRDRTDEAFF. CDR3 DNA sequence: TGTGCCAGCTCACCATCAAGAGACAGGACTGATGAAGCTTTCTTT.

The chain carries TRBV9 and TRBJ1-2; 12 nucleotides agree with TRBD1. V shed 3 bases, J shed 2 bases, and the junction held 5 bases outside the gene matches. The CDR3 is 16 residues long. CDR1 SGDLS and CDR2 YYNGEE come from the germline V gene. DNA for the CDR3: TGTGCCAGCAGCGCCCCGGGACAGGGGGCAAACTATGGCTACACCTTC. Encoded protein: CASSAPGQGANYGYTF.

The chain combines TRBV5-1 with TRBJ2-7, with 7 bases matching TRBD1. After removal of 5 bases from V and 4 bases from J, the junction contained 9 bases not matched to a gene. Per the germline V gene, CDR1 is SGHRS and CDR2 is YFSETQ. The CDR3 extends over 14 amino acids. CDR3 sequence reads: CASSSGTDTYEQYF. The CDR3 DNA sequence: TGCGCCAGCAGTTCCGGGACAGATACATACGAGCAGTACTTC. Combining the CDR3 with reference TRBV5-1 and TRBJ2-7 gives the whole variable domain KAGVTQTPRYLIKTRGQQVTLSCSPISGHRSVSWYQQTPGQGLQFLFEYFSETQRNKGNFPGRFSGRQFSNSRSEMNVSTLELGDSALYLCASSSGTDTYEQYFGPGTRLTVT.

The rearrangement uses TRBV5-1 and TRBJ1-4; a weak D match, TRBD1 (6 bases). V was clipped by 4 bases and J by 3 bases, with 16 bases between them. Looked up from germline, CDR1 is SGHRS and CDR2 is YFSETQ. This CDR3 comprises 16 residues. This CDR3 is CASSKAQGTSNEKLFF. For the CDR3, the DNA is TGCGCCAGCAGCAAGGCTCAGGGGACCTCTAATGAAAAACTGTTTTTT.